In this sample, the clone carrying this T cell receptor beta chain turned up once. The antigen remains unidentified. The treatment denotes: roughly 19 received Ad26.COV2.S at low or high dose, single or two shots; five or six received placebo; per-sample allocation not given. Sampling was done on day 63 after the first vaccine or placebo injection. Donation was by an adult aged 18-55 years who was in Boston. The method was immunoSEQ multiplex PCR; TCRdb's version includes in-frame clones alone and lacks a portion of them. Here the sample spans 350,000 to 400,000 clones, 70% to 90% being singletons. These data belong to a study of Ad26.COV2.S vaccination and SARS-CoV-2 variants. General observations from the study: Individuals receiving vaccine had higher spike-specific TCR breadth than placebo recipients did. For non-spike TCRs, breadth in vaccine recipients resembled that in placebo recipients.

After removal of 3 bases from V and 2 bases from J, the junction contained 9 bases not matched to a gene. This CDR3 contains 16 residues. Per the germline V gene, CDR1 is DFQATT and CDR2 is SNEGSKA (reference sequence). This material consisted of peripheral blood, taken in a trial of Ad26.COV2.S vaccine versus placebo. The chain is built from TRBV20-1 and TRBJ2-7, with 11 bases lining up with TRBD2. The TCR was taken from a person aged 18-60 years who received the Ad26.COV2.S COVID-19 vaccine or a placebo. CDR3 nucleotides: TGCAGTGCTAGTAATTCCGGGACTAGCGGAGCCTACGAGCAGTACTTC. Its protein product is CSASNSGTSGAYEQYF.